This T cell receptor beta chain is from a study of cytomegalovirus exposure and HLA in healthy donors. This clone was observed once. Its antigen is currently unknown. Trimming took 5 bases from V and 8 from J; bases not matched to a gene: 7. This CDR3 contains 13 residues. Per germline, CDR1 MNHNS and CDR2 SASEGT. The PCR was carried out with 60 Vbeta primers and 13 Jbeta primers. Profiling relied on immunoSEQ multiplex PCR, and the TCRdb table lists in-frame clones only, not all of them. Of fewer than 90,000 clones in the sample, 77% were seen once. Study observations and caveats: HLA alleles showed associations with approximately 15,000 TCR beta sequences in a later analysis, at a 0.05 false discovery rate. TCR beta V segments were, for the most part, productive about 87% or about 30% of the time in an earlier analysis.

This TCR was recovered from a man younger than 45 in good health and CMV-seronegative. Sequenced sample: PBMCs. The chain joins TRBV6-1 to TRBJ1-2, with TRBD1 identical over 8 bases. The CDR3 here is CASSYDRGSGYTF. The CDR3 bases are TGTGCCAGCAGTTATGACAGGGGCAGCGGCTACACCTTC.